This TCR beta chain was documented in a study of type 1 and type 2 diabetes patients. Overall study context: The cohort mixed type 1 diabetes, type 2 diabetes and nondiabetic donors.

PCR was run on genomic DNA. The TCR beta CDR3 region was amplified using 30 forward and 13 reverse primers. MiXCR, run by TCRdb on the multiplex PCR reads, gives a single entry per CDR3 protein. The sample has more than 250,000 distinct CDR3 sequences, roughly 48% seen once; the top ten hold approximately 15%. This clonotype has just a few counts. Antigen: not known. Broader study findings: Type 2 diabetes patients had few highly-expanded CD4+ clones, median one.

The CDR3 extends over 13 amino acids. Trimming at V came to 8 bases and at J to 5 bases, leaving 7 bases not matched to a gene. Germline-derived CDR1 and CDR2 are SGHTA and FQGTGA. The rearrangement links TRBV7-3 to TRBJ2-5; the match to TRBD1 covers 8 bases. The sequencing input was peripheral blood mononuclear cells (PBMCs). The receptor's source is a man aged 18 to 30 with type 2 diabetes. CDR3 nucleotides: TGTGCCAGCGGGCAAAACAGGGGGGAGACCCAGTACTTC. Its protein product is CASGQNRGETQYF. Full variable domain (missing parts from reference TRBV7-3 and TRBJ2-5): GAGVSQTPSNKVTEKGKYVELRCDPISGHTALYWYRQSLGQGPEFLIYFQGTGAADDSGLPNDRFFAVRPEGSVSTLKIQRTERGDSAVYLCASGQNRGETQYFGPGTRLLVL.